Following are 2 T cell receptor beta chains from one sample sequenced in a study of OX40 agonist ivuxolimab in advanced cancers. Some clones are missing from TCRdb's copy, which holds only in-frame ones; the method was immunoSEQ multiplex PCR. The table includes 14,000 or so clones, 60% to 85% detected once. The source material was CD4+ or CD8+ T cells sorted from blood, sampled in a trial of the OX40 agonist ivuxolimab. These receptors came from an adult with an advanced solid tumor such as melanoma, head and neck, liver or kidney cancer.

The genes are TRBV2 and TRBJ1-2, with D hard to call. The CDR3 spans 13 residues. The V end was cut by 6 bases, the J end by 4 bases, with 12 bases between. CDR1 SNHLY and CDR2 FYNNEI come from the germline V gene. CDR3 sequence (DNA): TGTGCCAGCAGGTTCGCGGCACCCTATGGCTACACCTTC. Protein: CASRFAAPYGYTF.

CDR3 nucleotide sequence: TGTGCCAGCACCGACTCAGGGGGCGGGTCTGAAGCTTTCTTT. Amino acid sequence: CASTDSGGGSEAFF. The genes are TRBV5-4 and TRBJ1-1; 8 bases are a match to TRBD1. V dropped 6 bases and J dropped 6; count of bases not matched to a gene: 10. This CDR3 has 14 residues. In germline, CDR1 is SGHNT, CDR2 YYREEE (reference sequence).